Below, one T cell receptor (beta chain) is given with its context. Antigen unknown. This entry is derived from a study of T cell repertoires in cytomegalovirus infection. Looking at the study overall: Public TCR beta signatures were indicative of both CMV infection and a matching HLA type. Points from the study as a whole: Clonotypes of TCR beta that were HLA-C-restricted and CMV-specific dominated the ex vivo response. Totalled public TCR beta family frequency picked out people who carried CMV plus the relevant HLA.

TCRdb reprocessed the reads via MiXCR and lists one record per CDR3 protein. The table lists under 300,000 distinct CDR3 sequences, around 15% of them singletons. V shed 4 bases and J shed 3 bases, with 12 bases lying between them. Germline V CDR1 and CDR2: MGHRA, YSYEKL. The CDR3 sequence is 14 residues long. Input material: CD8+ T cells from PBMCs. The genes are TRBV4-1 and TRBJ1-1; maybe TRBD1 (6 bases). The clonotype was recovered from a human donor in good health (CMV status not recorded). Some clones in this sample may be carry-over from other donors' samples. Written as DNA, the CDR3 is TGCGCCAGCAGCCCCGGGACACTTGACACTGAAGCTTTCTTT. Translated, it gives CASSPGTLDTEAFF.